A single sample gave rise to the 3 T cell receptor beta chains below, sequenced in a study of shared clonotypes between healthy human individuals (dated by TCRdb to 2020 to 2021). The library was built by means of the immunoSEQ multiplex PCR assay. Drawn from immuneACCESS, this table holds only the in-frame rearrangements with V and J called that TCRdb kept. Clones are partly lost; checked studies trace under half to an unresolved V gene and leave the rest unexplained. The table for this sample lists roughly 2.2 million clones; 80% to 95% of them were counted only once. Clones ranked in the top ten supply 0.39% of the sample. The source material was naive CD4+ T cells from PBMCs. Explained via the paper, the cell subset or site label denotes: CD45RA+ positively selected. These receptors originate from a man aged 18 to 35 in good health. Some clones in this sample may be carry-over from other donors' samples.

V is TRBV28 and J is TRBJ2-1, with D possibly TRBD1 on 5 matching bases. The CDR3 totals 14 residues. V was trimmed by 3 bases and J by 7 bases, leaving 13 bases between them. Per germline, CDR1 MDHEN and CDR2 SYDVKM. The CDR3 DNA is TGTGCCAGCAGTTTCCAGCAGCCAGGGAATGAGCAGTTCTTC. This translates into CASSFQQPGNEQFF. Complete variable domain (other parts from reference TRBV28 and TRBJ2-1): DVKVTQSSRYLVKRTGEKVFLECVQDMDHENMFWYRQDPGLGLRLIYFSYDVKMKEKGDIPEGYSVSREKKERFSLILESASTNQTSMYLCASSFQQPGNEQFFGPGTRLTVL.

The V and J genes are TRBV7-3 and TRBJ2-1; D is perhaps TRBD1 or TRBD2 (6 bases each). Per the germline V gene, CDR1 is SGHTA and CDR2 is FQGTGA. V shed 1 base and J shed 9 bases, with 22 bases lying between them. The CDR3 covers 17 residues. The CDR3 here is CASSLSLGQGGVREQFF. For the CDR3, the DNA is TGTGCCAGCAGCTTAAGTTTGGGACAAGGAGGGGTTCGTGAGCAGTTCTTC.

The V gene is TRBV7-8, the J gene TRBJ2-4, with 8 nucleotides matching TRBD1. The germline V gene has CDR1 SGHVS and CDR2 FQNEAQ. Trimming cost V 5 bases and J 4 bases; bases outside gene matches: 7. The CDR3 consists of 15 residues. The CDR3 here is CASSKTQGEKNIQYF. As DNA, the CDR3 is TGTGCCAGCAGCAAAACACAGGGGGAAAAAAACATTCAGTACTTC.